Shown below are 20 T cell receptor beta chains from a single sample sequenced in a study of T cells in Graves' hyperthyroidism and ophthalmopathy. Amplified TCR beta CDR3 regions came from RNA transcripts. The HTBI primer set was used in a first-round RT-PCR of the TCR CDR3. TCRdb ran MiXCR on the multiplex PCR reads and lists one entry per CDR3 protein. In the table there are about 410,000 distinct CDR3 sequences, approximately 14% of which are singletons. Sequences were obtained from blood. The receptor set was obtained from a man between 18 and 29 years old with Graves' ophthalmopathy.

V and J are TRBV15 and TRBJ2-5; TRBD2 might be the D (6 bases). The CDR3 runs to 16 residues. The V gene lost 0 bases and the J gene lost 5 bases, with 16 bases spanning the gap. Germline-derived CDR1 and CDR2 are LNHNV and YYDKDF (reference sequence). In nucleotides, the CDR3 is TGTGCCACCAGCAGAGATCGGGTTGTCCGGGGGGAGACCCAGTACTTC. It codes for CATSRDRVVRGETQYF.

This clonotype was counted many times. The chain carries TRBV20-1 and TRBJ1-1; the match to TRBD1 covers 9 bases. CDR1 and CDR2 from the germline V gene are DFQATT and SNEGSKA (reference sequence). This CDR3 is built from 12 residues. V gave up 5 bases and J gave up 7 bases; unmatched junction bases: 5. CDR3 nucleotide sequence: TGCAGTGCTCCCGGGACAGGGTTTGAAGCTTTCTTT. Its protein is CSAPGTGFEAFF.

The chain joins TRBV9 to TRBJ1-4; 9 bases fit TRBD1. The V segment lost 3 bases and the J segment 7 bases; nucleotides outside the gene matches: 4. The CDR3 runs to 14 residues. The V gene's germline CDR1 is SGDLS and CDR2 YYNGEE. CDR3 sequence (DNA): TGTGCCAGCAGCGAACAGGGGGCTTTTGAAAAACTGTTTTTT. Its translation: CASSEQGAFEKLFF.

The genes are TRBV6-6 and TRBJ2-5, with D tentatively TRBD1 (6 bases). CDR1 MNHNY and CDR2 SVGAGI come from the germline V gene (reference sequence). The CDR3 sequence is 14 residues long. Trimming removed 2 bases from V and 1 base from J, with 8 bases in between. The CDR3 nucleotides read TGTGCCAGCAGTTACGGACAGCTCCAAGAGACCCAGTACTTC. Translating gives CASSYGQLQETQYF.

The chain is built from TRBV29-1 and TRBJ2-3, with D uncertain. V lost 6 bases and J lost 4, with 11 bases in between. CDR1 and CDR2 (germline): SQVTM, ANQGSEA. CDR3 length: 12 residues. The CDR3 DNA follows: TGCAGCGTAGAGAGAGGCCCAGATACGCAGTATTTT. This gives the protein CSVERGPDTQYF.

Remarks on this clonotype: A much more abundant neighbour one base away suggests this may be a read error. This chain joins TRBV7-9 and TRBJ2-7, with D unresolved. Gene TRBJ2-1 matches the end of the DNA better, so the J call may be wrong. The CDR3 covers 16 residues. Germline CDR1 reads SEHNR; CDR2 reads FQNEAQ (reference sequence). CDR3 loop: CASSLVGGLRSYEQFF. The CDR3 nucleotides are TGTGCCAGCAGCTTAGTGGGCGGCCTACGCTCCTACGAGCAGTTCTTC.

Ten or more counts support this clonotype. The V and J genes are TRBV9 and TRBJ2-7, with D tentatively TRBD2 (6 bases). Trimming pared 4 bases from V and 4 bases from J, leaving 18 bases between. Germline CDR1 and CDR2: SGDLS and YYNGEE. The CDR3 contains 15 residues. The CDR3 sequence: CASSSGREPLYEQYF. The DNA for the CDR3 is TGTGCCAGCAGCTCAGGCCGGGAGCCCCTATACGAGCAGTACTTC. Full variable domain (remainder filled in from reference TRBV9 and TRBJ2-7): DSGVTQTPKHLITATGQRVTLRCSPRSGDLSVYWYQQSLDQGLQFLIQYYNGEERAKGNILERFSAQQFPDLHSELNLSSLELGDSALYFCASSSGREPLYEQYFGPGTRLTVT.

This clonotype was seen at least ten times. The chain carries TRBV20-1 and TRBJ1-1; a weak D match, TRBD1 (6 bases). V was pared by 6 bases and J by 0 bases, with 11 bases between. The CDR3 covers 13 residues. The germline CDR1 and CDR2 sequences are DFQATT and SNEGSKA (reference sequence). CDR3 region: CSARGQLNTEAFF. The CDR3 bases are TGCAGTGCCAGGGGACAACTGAACACTGAAGCTTTCTTT.

This clonotype was seen at least ten times. One end of the junction does not line up with germline, which may come from a read error. This chain links TRBV4-1 with TRBJ1-6; weak D call: TRBD1 (5 bases). CDR1 and CDR2 from the germline V gene are MGHRA and YSYEKL. The CDR3 spans 12 residues. The CDR3 DNA sequence: TGTGCCAGCAGCCAAGGGGACTCACCCCTCCACTTT. Translation gives CASSQGDSPLHF.

This rearrangement joins TRBV12-3 or TRBV12-4 to TRBJ1-1; 8 bases line up with TRBD1. V gave up 5 bases and J gave up 3 bases; unmatched junction bases: 8. The CDR3 contains 15 residues. CDR3 loop: CASSATGGRDTEAFF. DNA of the CDR3: TGTGCCAGCAGTGCAACAGGGGGGAGGGACACTGAAGCTTTCTTT.

The chain employs TRBV6-1 and TRBJ2-7; D is unclear. The CDR3 totals 12 residues. Deletions cut 6 bases from V and 2 bases from J, with 8 bases between. Per the germline V gene, CDR1 is MNHNS and CDR2 is SASEGT. CDR3 protein: CASRSRAYEQYF. In DNA form, the CDR3 reads TGTGCCAGCAGGTCTAGAGCCTACGAGCAGTACTTC.

There are many counts of this clonotype. The chain uses TRBV7-3 and TRBJ2-7; TRBD2 agrees at 13 bases. V dropped 5 bases and J dropped 5; count of bases not matched to a gene: 6. There are 15 residues in the CDR3. The germline V gene has CDR1 SGHTA and CDR2 FQGTGA. Here the CDR3 DNA reads TGTGCCAGCAGCGCACTAGCGGGAGGGATCCACGAGCAGTACTTC. Translating it yields CASSALAGGIHEQYF.

Turning to this clonotype: Relative to the germline gene, one junction end is altered; a read error may explain this. The chain has TRBV5-6 and TRBJ2-7, with a possible D match to TRBD1 (6 bases). The CDR3 spans 15 residues. Germline V gene sequence: CDR1 SGHDT, CDR2 YYEEEE. The CDR3 reads CASSLVATDRLGQNF. CDR3 bases: TGTGCCAGCAGCTTGGTGGCGACGGACAGACTGGGGCAGAACTTC.

This clonotype occurred many times. The chain uses TRBV11-3 and TRBJ2-7, with a tentative D call TRBD2 (5 bases). The CDR3 is made up of 14 amino acids. With 3 bases removed from V and 1 base from J, the gap between germline ends came to 10 bases. Germline assignment: CDR1 SGHNT and CDR2 YENEEA. The CDR3 here is CASSFEGISYEQYF. In nucleotides, the CDR3 is TGTGCCAGCAGCTTCGAGGGAATATCCTACGAGCAGTACTTC.

This clonotype was seen at least ten times. The chain joins TRBV12-3 or TRBV12-4 to TRBJ2-3, with 13 positions matching TRBD2. The CDR3 has 14 residues. Germline trimming cut 4 bases from V and 7 bases from J; bases unmatched to any gene: 2. The CDR3 bases are TGTGCCAGCAGTTCGACTAGCGGGAGGAATACGCAGTATTTT. Translation gives CASSSTSGRNTQYF.

The sample holds many counts of this clonotype. V gene TRBV5-1 combines with J gene TRBJ2-1, with 13 bases identical to TRBD2. V lost 5 bases and J lost 6; bases outside the gene matches: 8. Germline loops: CDR1 SGHRS, CDR2 YFSETQ. The CDR3 contains 16 residues. CDR3 sequence reads: CASRGRTSGSVNEQFF. The CDR3 region has the DNA TGCGCCAGCAGGGGAAGGACTAGCGGGAGCGTCAATGAGCAGTTCTTC.

The chain couples TRBV10-2 to TRBJ2-7, with TRBD1 identical over 9 bases. V trimming: 10 bases; J trimming: 1 base; junction bases outside the gene matches: 5. The CDR3 is 13 residues long. Germline lookup yields CDR1 WSHSY and CDR2 SAAADI. The CDR3 DNA follows: TGCGCCATCGGGACAGGGAGATCCTACGAGCAGTACTTC. Translated, it gives CAIGTGRSYEQYF.

A few counts support this clonotype. A much larger clone lies one base from this, so it may be a read error. This sequence joins TRBV12-3 or TRBV12-4 and TRBJ2-7; D possibly corresponds to TRBD1 (6 bases). The CDR3 runs 14 residues. Trimming took 3 bases from V and 2 from J, leaving 11 bases between them. The CDR3 spells CASSLQGKAYEQYF. The CDR3 DNA follows: TGTGCCAGCAGTTTGCAGGGGAAGGCCTACGAGCAGTACTTC.

There are many counts of this clonotype. The rearrangement uses TRBV12-3 or TRBV12-4 and TRBJ2-1; no firm D call. The CDR3 has 12 amino acids. The V end was cut by 4 bases, the J end by 2 bases, with 3 bases between. The CDR3 spells CASSSTYNEQFF. The CDR3 coding sequence is TGTGCCAGCAGTTCCACCTACAATGAGCAGTTCTTC.

This clonotype has a handful of counts. The junction does not match germline at one end; this may be a read error. The chain joins TRBV7-9 to TRBJ2-7, with D possibly TRBD2 on 7 matching bases. Looked up from germline, CDR1 is SEHNR and CDR2 is FQNEAQ (reference sequence). The CDR3 covers 14 residues. The CDR3 DNA follows: TGCGCCAGCAGCGGGACACCGCATACCTACGAGCAGTACTTC. Translated, it gives CASSGTPHTYEQYF.